The 29 T cell receptor beta chains given below trace back to one sample, sequenced in a study of blood T cells in healthy people across ages. For the second PCR, which ran for 7 to 11 cycles, a sample-barcoded 5' primer and a J-beta primer mix were used. From the 5' RACE reads, TCRdb called clonotypes with MiXCR, one entry per CDR3 protein. The sample contains about 1 million distinct CDR3 sequences, under 55% of which appear only once. The source material was blood. Receptor source: a woman aged 60-75 years in good health.

This clonotype was counted a few times. The V gene is TRBV20-1, the J gene TRBJ2-1; perhaps TRBD1 as D (6 bases). Germline V gene data show CDR1 as DFQATT and CDR2 as SNEGSKA (reference sequence). CDR3 size: 13 residues. CDR3 DNA sequence: TGCAAAACGTCACAGGGCTCCACCAATGAGCAGTTCTTC. This sequence encodes CKTSQGSTNEQFF.

The rearrangement uses TRBV5-1 and TRBJ2-6; unclear D gene. The CDR3 covers 15 residues. Germline values: CDR1 SGHRS, CDR2 YFSETQ. Trimming pared 0 bases from V and 0 bases from J, leaving 4 bases between. The chain's CDR3 is CASSLEPSGANVLTF. The CDR3 coding sequence is TGCGCCAGCAGCTTGGAGCCCTCTGGGGCCAACGTCCTGACTTTC.

The chain combines TRBV3-1 with TRBJ2-3, with a tentative D call TRBD2 (7 bases). From germline, CDR1 is LGHDT and CDR2 YNNKEL (reference sequence). V was trimmed by 6 bases and J by 8 bases, leaving 24 bases between them. The length of the CDR3 is 16 residues. CDR3 nucleotides: TGTGCCAGCAGACGGGGGCTAGCGGACTACGGCGGTACGCAGTATTTT. As protein: CASRRGLADYGGTQYF.

The chain combines TRBV27 with TRBJ2-1; D remains ambiguous. V was cut by 2 bases and J by 2 bases, with 10 bases left in between. This CDR3 has 15 residues. Germline V gives CDR1 MNHEY, CDR2 SMNVEV (reference sequence). In DNA form, the CDR3 reads TGTGCCAGCAGTTTAGCCCAGTTGCCCTACAATGAGCAGTTCTTC. This translates into CASSLAQLPYNEQFF.

There are many counts of this clonotype. The rearrangement uses TRBV28 and TRBJ2-7; D gene ambiguous. CDR1 and CDR2 from the germline V gene are MDHEN and SYDVKM. V gave up 8 bases and J gave up 3 bases, with 8 bases separating them. The length of the CDR3 is 11 residues. The CDR3 DNA is TGTGCCAGCTCCATCAACTACGAGCAGTACTTC. It translates to CASSINYEQYF.

This clonotype was counted between two and nine times. The chain joins TRBV3-1 to TRBJ1-2; D perhaps matches TRBD1 (5 bases). This CDR3 comprises 14 residues. Trimming took 6 bases from V and 6 from J, leaving 17 bases between them. From germline, CDR1 is LGHDT and CDR2 YNNKEL (reference sequence). The CDR3 reads CASRSTVRRDGYTF. In DNA, the CDR3 is TGTGCCAGCAGATCGACAGTAAGAAGAGATGGCTACACCTTC. The whole variable domain, remainder taken from reference TRBV3-1 and TRBJ1-2, is DTAVSQTPKYLVTQMGNDKSIKCEQNLGHDTMYWYKQDSKKFLKIMFSYNNKELIINETVPNRFSPKSPDKAHLNLHINSLELGDSAVYFCASRSTVRRDGYTFGSGTRLTVV.

This clonotype came up a few times. The V gene is TRBV25-1, the J gene TRBJ1-5; TRBD1 aligns across 8 bases. CDR1 and CDR2 from the germline V gene are MGHDK and SYGVNS. The CDR3 has 20 amino acids. V gave up 0 bases and J gave up 0 bases; unmatched junction bases: 13. The DNA of the CDR3 is TGTGCCAGCAGTGAATATAAAACGGACAGGGACACTTATAGCAATCAGCCCCAGCATTTT. Protein sequence: CASSEYKTDRDTYSNQPQHF.

This clonotype was seen more than once but under ten times. The chain carries TRBV5-4 and TRBJ2-5; tentative D call: TRBD2 (5 bases). V was shortened by 7 bases and J by 4 bases, with 14 bases between the two germline ends. The CDR3 totals 13 residues. CDR1 SGHNT and CDR2 YYREEE come from the germline V gene (reference sequence). The CDR3 sequence is CASGDSAPETQYF. The CDR3 DNA is TGTGCCAGCGGGGATAGCGCACCAGAGACCCAGTACTTC.

This chain links TRBV20-1 with TRBJ2-4; D is possibly TRBD2 (6 bases). Trimming pared 0 bases from V and 13 bases from J, leaving 19 bases between. Germline V gene data show CDR1 as DFQATT and CDR2 as SNEGSKA (reference sequence). The CDR3 loop spans 14 amino acids. CDR3 residues: CSARDGGAYGEQYF. CDR3 bases: TGCAGTGCTAGAGATGGCGGGGCCTATGGGGAGCAGTACTTC.

Ten or more counts support this clonotype. This sequence joins TRBV29-1 and TRBJ2-1; 10 bases are a match to TRBD2. V lost 0 bases and J lost 8; bases outside the gene matches: 4. Germline-derived CDR1 and CDR2 are SQVTM and ANQGSEA. The length of the CDR3 is 14 residues. CDR3 amino acids: CSVEELAGWDEQFF. The CDR3 DNA is TGCAGCGTTGAAGAACTAGCGGGGTGGGATGAGCAGTTCTTC.

The chain carries TRBV29-1 and TRBJ2-7; 7 nucleotides line up with TRBD2. The CDR3 consists of 13 residues. V shed 7 bases and J 3 bases; nucleotides not matched to a gene: 9. Germline CDR1 is SQVTM and CDR2 is ANQGSEA. The CDR3, as DNA: TGCAGCGCCCTAAGGCGGGAGAACTACGAGCAGTACTTC. This sequence encodes CSALRRENYEQYF.

The chain recombines TRBV20-1 with TRBJ2-5, with TRBD1 identical over 11 bases. The CDR3 loop spans 15 amino acids. V shed 5 bases, J shed 11 bases, and the junction held 16 bases outside the gene matches. Germline V gene lookup returns CDR1 DFQATT and CDR2 SNEGSKA (reference sequence). The CDR3 DNA is TGCAGTGCTGAACCCCGGGACAGGGGGTTTTATGAGCAGTACTTC. Encoded protein: CSAEPRDRGFYEQYF.

The DNA for the CDR3 is TGCAGTGCTCGGGGTTGGCGGGGAGGGGGAGGGACCCAGTACTTC. Its protein is CSARGWRGGGGTQYF. The V and J genes are TRBV20-1 and TRBJ2-7, with a possible D match to TRBD2 (7 bases). The DNA matches TRBJ2-5 better at its end, which makes the J call doubtful. Per the germline V gene, CDR1 is DFQATT and CDR2 is SNEGSKA (reference sequence). The CDR3 is made up of 15 amino acids.

This clonotype was recorded only once. The chain recombines TRBV6-2 or TRBV6-3 with TRBJ1-1, with D possibly TRBD1 on 6 matching bases. CDR1 is MNHEY, CDR2 SVGEGT, per germline. The CDR3 is 15 residues long. Deletions cut 8 bases from V and 3 bases from J, with 19 bases between. The CDR3 is CASGLGGGWDTEAFF. For the CDR3, the DNA is TGTGCCAGCGGCCTAGGGGGGGGCTGGGACACTGAAGCTTTCTTT.

This clonotype was counted only a few times. The V gene is TRBV4-1, the J gene TRBJ2-3; tentatively, D is TRBD2 (6 bases). The CDR3 contains 18 residues. Trimming took 2 bases from V and 2 from J, leaving 20 bases between them. CDR1 and CDR2 (germline): MGHRA, YSYEKL. CDR3 amino acids: CASSQQKTRNGNTDTQYF. CDR3 coding DNA: TGCGCCAGCAGCCAACAAAAGACTAGGAACGGGAACACAGATACGCAGTATTTT.

This clonotype was seen a few times. The rearrangement links TRBV27 to TRBJ2-1; TRBD2 matches 13 bases. The CDR3 is 16 amino acids. Per germline, CDR1 MNHEY and CDR2 SMNVEV (reference sequence). Trimming took 7 bases from V and 0 from J; bases not matched to a gene: 3. CDR3 nucleotides: TGTGCCAGCAAGGGACTAGCGGGACCCTCCTACAATGAGCAGTTCTTC. Translation: CASKGLAGPSYNEQFF.

Details on this clonotype: An end of the junction differs from the germline gene, which may be a read error. This sequence joins TRBV5-1 and TRBJ2-5; TRBD1 matches 7 bases. The DNA matches TRBJ2-7 better at its end, which makes the J call doubtful. Germline V gives CDR1 SGHRS, CDR2 YFSETQ. The CDR3 totals 14 residues. The CDR3: CASGRDRQSSEQYF. In DNA, the CDR3 is TGCGCCAGCGGTCGGGACAGACAGTCCTCCGAGCAGTACTTC.

The chain is built from TRBV6-6 and TRBJ2-4; 13 bases fit TRBD2. The V gene end was trimmed by 4 bases and the J gene end by 3 bases; junction bases not matched to a gene: 3. Germline-derived CDR1 and CDR2 are MNHNY and SVGAGI (reference sequence). The CDR3 is 16 residues long. This CDR3 is CASSFGTSGDKNIQYF. CDR3 nucleotides: TGTGCCAGCAGTTTCGGGACTAGCGGGGACAAAAACATTCAGTACTTC.

The rearrangement joins TRBV5-1 to TRBJ2-1; TRBD1 might be the D (6 bases). From germline, CDR1 is SGHRS and CDR2 YFSETQ. The CDR3 spans 15 residues. Trimming cost V 3 bases and J 6 bases, with 16 bases left between them. The CDR3 DNA follows: TGCGCCAGCAGCTCAGGACAGCTAGGCTTCAATGAGCAGTTCTTC. It encodes CASSSGQLGFNEQFF.

This chain joins TRBV29-1 and TRBJ2-5, with D possibly being TRBD1 (6 bases). The CDR3 has 13 amino acids. Deletions cut 4 bases from V and 11 bases from J, with 20 bases between. Germline V gene sequence: CDR1 SQVTM, CDR2 ANQGSEA. CDR3 bases: TGCAGCGTTGCGGGACACCTGAACAATGAGCAGTACTTC. Translation: CSVAGHLNNEQYF.

This clonotype was counted a few times. The chain combines TRBV11-2 with TRBJ2-5; maybe TRBD1 (6 bases). Trimming pared 1 base from V and 5 bases from J, leaving 14 bases between. Germline CDR1 SGHAT, CDR2 FQNNGV. The CDR3 spans 15 residues. DNA for the CDR3: TGTGCCAGCAGCTTAGTTGGGGGCGGAAGGGAGACCCAGTACTTC. It yields the protein CASSLVGGGRETQYF.

The chain carries TRBV29-1 and TRBJ2-5; TRBD2 agrees at 8 bases. The CDR3 loop spans 16 amino acids. From germline, CDR1 is SQVTM and CDR2 ANQGSEA. The J segment lost 11 bases and the V segment lost 4 bases, leaving 21 bases of the junction unmatched. The CDR3 sequence: CSVVGRAGGKRVEQYF. Written as DNA, the CDR3 is TGCAGCGTTGTGGGGAGGGCGGGAGGAAAGAGGGTTGAGCAGTACTTC.

This clonotype came up a few times. The chain joins TRBV6-5 to TRBJ2-7; 9 bases map to TRBD1. The V and J ends lost 8 bases and 2 bases, in that order; junction bases with no gene match: 4. Germline CDR1 is MNHEY and CDR2 is SVGAGI. This CDR3 is 13 amino acids long. This chain's CDR3 is CASLDRGTYEQYF. The DNA for the CDR3 is TGTGCCAGCTTAGACAGGGGGACCTACGAGCAGTACTTC.

This clonotype was found a few times. The chain joins TRBV24-1 to TRBJ2-1, with 12 bases identical to TRBD2. CDR1 is KGHDR and CDR2 is SFDVKD in the germline V gene. With V trimmed by 6 bases and J by 7 bases, 6 bases remained unmatched. The CDR3 runs to 15 residues. The DNA of the CDR3 is TGTGCCACCAGTCCAGTCGGGACTAGCGGGAATGAGCAGTTCTTC. As protein: CATSPVGTSGNEQFF.

V gene TRBV13 combines with J gene TRBJ2-1; D is unclear. The germline V gene encodes CDR1 PRHDT and CDR2 FYEKMQ (reference sequence). Trimming cost V 2 bases and J 0 bases, with 8 bases left between them. The CDR3 runs 15 residues. CDR3 DNA: TGTGCCAGCAGCTTATTGCAGACCTCCTACAATGAGCAGTTCTTC. This translates into CASSLLQTSYNEQFF.

The chain joins TRBV3-1 to TRBJ2-3, with 8 bases fitting TRBD2. V dropped 1 base and J dropped 2; count of bases not matched to a gene: 2. Germline loops: CDR1 LGHDT, CDR2 YNNKEL (reference sequence). CDR3 size: 15 residues. The CDR3 DNA is TGTGCCAGCAGCCAAGGACTAGCGAACACAGATACGCAGTATTTT. This sequence encodes CASSQGLANTDTQYF.

V gene TRBV4-1 combines with J gene TRBJ1-2; 7 bases map to TRBD1. With 1 base clipped from V and 2 bases from J, the junction kept 4 bases outside the gene matches. CDR3 length equals 15 residues. In germline, CDR1 is MGHRA, CDR2 YSYEKL. The CDR3 is CASSQAPDRNYGYTF. CDR3 bases: TGCGCCAGCAGCCAAGCCCCGGACAGGAACTATGGCTACACCTTC.

The gene calls are TRBV20-1 and TRBJ2-1; 9 bases fit TRBD1. Germline V lookup: CDR1 DFQATT, CDR2 SNEGSKA (reference sequence). The V segment lost 6 bases and the J segment 8 bases; nucleotides outside the gene matches: 14. This CDR3 region has 15 residues. The CDR3 DNA sequence: TGCAGTGCCCTCGAGATGGACAGGGGTGGTGATGAGCAGTTCTTC. Translation: CSALEMDRGGDEQFF.

In DNA, the CDR3 is TGTGCCAGCAGCCTGGGGACTAGCGGGAGCATGTTCTTC. This gives the protein CASSLGTSGSMFF. The V call is TRBV3-1, the J call TRBJ2-1; TRBD2 matches at 14 bases. This CDR3 region has 13 residues. The V gene's germline CDR1 is LGHDT and CDR2 YNNKEL (reference sequence). The V and J ends lost 4 bases and 15 bases, in that order; junction bases with no gene match: 5.